The 26 T cell receptor beta chains presented below share a single source sample, sequenced in a study of cytomegalovirus exposure and HLA in healthy donors. The PCR contained 60 Vbeta and 13 Jbeta primers. The protocol was immunoSEQ multiplex PCR, while the TCRdb copy is restricted to in-frame clones and leaves out a portion. Of approximately 170,000 clones in the sample, about four fifths were seen once. Sequences were obtained from PBMCs. The receptors stem from a male donor in good health and CMV-seropositive.

This clone has just one count. V gene TRBV30 combines with J gene TRBJ1-2, with TRBD1 identical over 9 bases. This CDR3 is built from 14 residues. Unmatched junction bases numbered 5, after V lost 2 bases and J lost 4 bases. Germline lookup yields CDR1 GTSNPN and CDR2 SVGIG (reference sequence). The CDR3 reads CAWSTGGAGYGYTF. DNA of the CDR3: TGTGCCTGGAGTACAGGGGGCGCTGGCTATGGCTACACCTTC.

The J gene is TRBJ2-5, the V gene TRBV4-2; D gene uncertain. Germline CDR1 reads LGHNA; CDR2 reads YNFKEQ. Trimming removed 0 bases at V and 0 bases at J, with 5 bases between. The CDR3 contains 14 residues. CDR3 nucleotide sequence: TGTGCCAGCAGCCAAGAGAACTACCAAGAGACCCAGTACTTC. This encodes CASSQENYQETQYF.

The genes are TRBV10-1 and TRBJ2-1, with 8 bases lining up with TRBD1. The germline gives CDR1 WNHNN, CDR2 SYGVQD (reference sequence). V dropped 6 bases and J dropped 0; count of bases not matched to a gene: 7. This CDR3 contains 16 residues. The DNA of the CDR3 is TGCGCCAGCAGGATTGGACAGGGCCGCTCCTACAATGAGCAGTTCTTC. It encodes CASRIGQGRSYNEQFF.

The V call is TRBV11-1, the J call TRBJ2-7; 7 bases line up with TRBD2. The CDR3 extends over 16 amino acids. Germline CDR1 is SGHAT and CDR2 is FQDESV (reference sequence). Trimming removed 1 base from V and 0 bases from J; junction bases left unmatched: 6. The CDR3 is CASSLGERGASYEQYF. CDR3 sequence (DNA): TGTGCCAGCAGCTTAGGGGAGCGGGGCGCCTCCTACGAGCAGTACTTC.

This clone was recorded only once. The V call is TRBV5-1, the J call TRBJ1-1; D remains ambiguous. Germline V CDR1 and CDR2: SGHRS, YFSETQ. The CDR3 is made up of 13 amino acids. The V gene lost 3 bases and the J gene lost 5 bases, with 11 bases spanning the gap. As DNA, the CDR3 is TGCGCCAGCAGCTCGACCTGGGAGACTGAAGCTTTCTTT. This codes for CASSSTWETEAFF. The entire variable domain, with the rest obtained from reference TRBV5-1 and TRBJ1-1, is as follows: KAGVTQTPRYLIKTRGQQVTLSCSPISGHRSVSWYQQTPGQGLQFLFEYFSETQRNKGNFPGRFSGRQFSNSRSEMNVSTLELGDSALYLCASSSTWETEAFFGQGTRLTVV.

Only a few counts were recorded for this clone. The chain joins TRBV6-5 to TRBJ1-2; a weak D match, TRBD1 (6 bases). There are 12 residues in the CDR3. Germline loops: CDR1 MNHEY, CDR2 SVGAGI. V lost 5 bases and J lost 5, with 9 bases in between. The CDR3 nucleotides are TGTGCCAGCAGTGCGCAGGGGTATGGCTACACCTTC. Its protein is CASSAQGYGYTF.

This sequence joins TRBV7-9 and TRBJ1-1, with D tentatively TRBD1 (5 bases). Trimming left V 5 bases short and J 3 bases short, with 10 bases between. The CDR3 spans 13 residues. Germline V gene lookup returns CDR1 SEHNR and CDR2 FQNEAQ (reference sequence). The CDR3 protein is CASSPGDYTEAFF. The CDR3, as DNA: TGTGCCAGCAGCCCGGGGGACTACACTGAAGCTTTCTTT.

The CDR3 DNA follows: TGCGCCAGCAGCCTCGGGACTAGGCTAGACATTCAGTACTTC. Translation: CASSLGTRLDIQYF. V is TRBV4-1 and J is TRBJ2-4; 8 bases match TRBD2. Germline V gene data show CDR1 as MGHRA and CDR2 as YSYEKL. V dropped 4 bases and J dropped 8; count of bases not matched to a gene: 7. The CDR3 totals 14 residues.

In DNA, the CDR3 is TGTGCCAGCAGAGCCGGGACCCTCCTGGGGGGTCCCACCGGGGAGCTGTTTTTT. It translates to CASRAGTLLGGPTGELFF. This chain joins TRBV9 and TRBJ2-2; D may be TRBD2 (6 bases). V was shortened by 5 bases and J by 4 bases, with 24 bases between the two germline ends. The CDR3 extends over 18 amino acids. The germline gives CDR1 SGDLS, CDR2 YYNGEE. Using reference TRBV9 and TRBJ2-2 for the parts outside the CDR3, the full variable domain is DSGVTQTPKHLITATGQRVTLRCSPRSGDLSVYWYQQSLDQGLQFLIQYYNGEERAKGNILERFSAQQFPDLHSELNLSSLELGDSALYFCASRAGTLLGGPTGELFFGEGSRLTVL.

V and J are TRBV2 and TRBJ1-1; weak D call: TRBD1 (6 bases). V was trimmed by 7 bases and J by 3 bases, leaving 27 bases between them. CDR1 SNHLY and CDR2 FYNNEI come from the germline V gene. The CDR3 is 18 residues long. CDR3 loop: CASNGRGYGARTYTEAFF. CDR3 coding DNA: TGTGCCAGCAACGGCAGGGGTTATGGAGCCCGGACCTACACTGAAGCTTTCTTT.

The V and J genes are TRBV6-5 and TRBJ1-4; TRBD1 matches 8 bases. The ends lost 2 bases at V and 2 bases at J; junction bases unmatched: 1. The CDR3 is 15 amino acids. The germline gives CDR1 MNHEY, CDR2 SVGAGI. CDR3 region: CASSYQGATNEKLFF. The CDR3, as DNA: TGTGCCAGCAGTTACCAGGGGGCCACTAATGAAAAACTGTTTTTT.

In this sample, this clone turned up once. V is TRBV15 and J is TRBJ1-6, with D unresolved. CDR1 and CDR2 from the germline V gene are LNHNV and YYDKDF (reference sequence). Trimming cost V 5 bases and J 9 bases, with 8 bases left between them. The CDR3 extends over 12 amino acids. CDR3: CATSDSGSPLHF. Here the CDR3 DNA reads TGTGCCACCAGCGACTCGGGTTCACCCCTCCACTTT.

The rearrangement links TRBV7-8 to TRBJ2-7, with 7 positions matching TRBD2. Germline V gene lookup returns CDR1 SGHVS and CDR2 FQNEAQ. The CDR3 extends over 15 amino acids. The V segment lost 5 bases and the J segment 3 bases; nucleotides outside the gene matches: 10. The CDR3, as DNA: TGTGCCAGCAGCATGGGCCGGGAGGAAATCTACGAGCAGTACTTC. Amino acids: CASSMGREEIYEQYF.

The chain employs TRBV6-6 and TRBJ1-2, with 7 bases matching TRBD1. The germline gives CDR1 MNHNY, CDR2 SVGAGI (reference sequence). V shed 4 bases and J 8 bases; nucleotides not matched to a gene: 13. The CDR3 consists of 15 residues. The CDR3 region is CASSSRDSPLRGYTF. The CDR3 DNA is TGTGCCAGCAGTTCCAGGGACAGCCCCTTGAGAGGCTACACCTTC.

The chain carries TRBV11-2 and TRBJ2-3; tentatively, D is TRBD2 (5 bases). The CDR3 extends over 16 amino acids. Looked up from germline, CDR1 is SGHAT and CDR2 is FQNNGV. Trimming removed 1 base from V and 6 bases from J, with 17 bases in between. The CDR3 DNA reads TGTGCCAGCAGCTTAGTTTTCGGGAAGAACTTGGATACGCAGTATTTT. It codes for CASSLVFGKNLDTQYF.

The sample holds one count of this clone. The chain joins TRBV5-1 to TRBJ2-5; 9 nucleotides agree with TRBD2. Per the germline V gene, CDR1 is SGHRS and CDR2 is YFSETQ. Trimming took 0 bases from V and 5 from J; bases not matched to a gene: 8. This CDR3 region has 16 residues. This CDR3 reads CASSLARRGGRETQYF. CDR3 nucleotides: TGCGCCAGCAGCTTGGCCCGGCGGGGGGGCCGGGAGACCCAGTACTTC.

The chain recombines TRBV10-1 with TRBJ2-3; no clear D. The ends were cut back, 4 bases at V and 5 bases at J, with 10 bases in the middle. The CDR3 extends over 13 amino acids. Germline loops: CDR1 WNHNN, CDR2 SYGVQD (reference sequence). CDR3: CASSAVPVDTQYF. Written as DNA, the CDR3 is TGCGCCAGCAGTGCCGTCCCGGTAGATACGCAGTATTTT.

The rearrangement uses TRBV15 and TRBJ2-7; TRBD2 is a possible D gene (6 bases). V was cut by 5 bases and J by 2 bases, with 13 bases left in between. Germline V gives CDR1 LNHNV, CDR2 YYDKDF (reference sequence). This CDR3 has 14 amino acids. As DNA, the CDR3 is TGTGCCACCAGCGCGGGTGGGGGGACCTACGAGCAGTACTTC. This sequence encodes CATSAGGGTYEQYF.

Remarks on this clone: Since no conserved phenylalanine or tryptophan closes the CDR3, a read error is the likely cause. The chain has TRBV19 and TRBJ1-5, with D possibly matching TRBD1 (6 bases). V gave up 7 bases and J gave up 4 bases, with 11 bases separating them. Germline V gene sequence: CDR1 LNHDA, CDR2 SQIVND (reference sequence). The CDR3 runs to 13 residues. The CDR3 nucleotides read TGTGCCAGTAACAGGGCAGGGAATCAGCCCCAGCATCTT. It codes for CASNRAGNQPQHL.

The rearrangement uses TRBV13 and TRBJ1-1; possibly TRBD1 for D (5 bases). The V gene's germline CDR1 is PRHDT and CDR2 FYEKMQ (reference sequence). The CDR3 has 15 residues. Trimming stripped 0 bases from V and 2 bases from J, with 10 bases between. CDR3 sequence (DNA): TGTGCCAGCAGCTTAGGGGGGCAGGTAAACACTGAAGCTTTCTTT. Protein: CASSLGGQVNTEAFF.

The rearrangement joins TRBV2 to TRBJ1-2; 9 nucleotides agree with TRBD1. This CDR3 comprises 15 residues. Germline V gives CDR1 SNHLY, CDR2 FYNNEI. V lost 0 bases and J lost 10; bases outside the gene matches: 9. DNA of the CDR3: TGTGCCAGCAGTGAAGCACGGGACAGGGTATTTGTCTACACCTTC. It codes for CASSEARDRVFVYTF.

This clone was found once. CDR3 amino acids: CASSPGHGYEQYF. The CDR3 DNA reads as TGCGCCAGCAGTCCGGGACACGGCTACGAGCAGTACTTC. The chain couples TRBV10-2 to TRBJ2-7; a weak D match, TRBD1 (6 bases). V lost 5 bases and J lost 3, with 11 bases in between. CDR1 and CDR2 (germline): WSHSY, SAAADI. The CDR3 length is 13 residues.

In this sample, this clone turned up once. The J gene is TRBJ1-4, the V gene TRBV6-6, with TRBD1 as a possible D gene (5 bases). The CDR3 totals 16 residues. Per germline, CDR1 MNHNY and CDR2 SVGAGI (reference sequence). V lost 7 bases to trimming and J lost 0 bases, with 15 bases between them. DNA of the CDR3: TGTGCCAGCACCCTACTGGGGGGTTCAACTAATGAAAAACTGTTTTTT. Its protein product is CASTLLGGSTNEKLFF.

The V and J genes are TRBV6-5 and TRBJ2-5, with D possibly being TRBD2 (6 bases). The CDR3 loop spans 14 amino acids. V shed 6 bases and J shed 4 bases, with 15 bases lying between them. The germline gives CDR1 MNHEY, CDR2 SVGAGI. Written as DNA, the CDR3 is TGTGCCAGCAGCCCCGACGTGGGGGGAGAGACCCAGTACTTC. It codes for CASSPDVGGETQYF.

The chain recombines TRBV25-1 with TRBJ2-1; weak D call: TRBD2 (6 bases). V lost 1 base, J lost 4 bases, and 20 bases lay in between. The CDR3 length is 18 residues. Germline V gives CDR1 MGHDK, CDR2 SYGVNS. The CDR3 spells CASSELGLGVAEYNEQFF. The CDR3 coding sequence is TGTGCCAGCAGTGAATTGGGACTTGGGGTGGCGGAATACAATGAGCAGTTCTTC.

The rearrangement uses TRBV6-6 and TRBJ1-1; no reliable D call. Germline lookup yields CDR1 MNHNY and CDR2 SVGAGI (reference sequence). Trimming stripped 1 base from V and 2 bases from J, with 8 bases between. This CDR3 contains 14 residues. The CDR3 reads CASSYYSQNTEAFF. As DNA, the CDR3 is TGTGCCAGCAGTTACTACTCTCAAAACACTGAAGCTTTCTTT.